The 25 T cell receptor beta chains below were found in one sample sequenced in a study of blood T cell repertoires in COVID-19. TCRdb's table, derived via immunoSEQ multiplex PCR, lists solely in-frame clones and lacks some. The sample yields about 320,000 clones, roughly 90% seen once. Sample: peripheral blood. These TCRs come from a woman aged 25 to 39 with COVID-19, enrolled during active disease.

J is TRBJ2-3 and V is TRBV13; 8 nucleotides line up with TRBD1. The CDR3 has 14 residues. Germline loops: CDR1 PRHDT, CDR2 FYEKMQ (reference sequence). V was pared by 6 bases and J by 6 bases, with 8 bases of the junction left unmatched. CDR3 nucleotide sequence: TGTGCCAGCAGTCAGGGGGCGGCTTGGGATACGCAGTATTTT. Translated, it gives CASSQGAAWDTQYF.

The J gene is TRBJ2-2, the V gene TRBV24-1; 9 bases align to TRBD2. J was trimmed by 2 bases and V by 9 bases; bases with no gene match: 18. CDR3 length: 19 amino acids. The germline V gene has CDR1 KGHDR and CDR2 SFDVKD. CDR3 protein: CATHDREPSGGTNTGELFF. The DNA for the CDR3 is TGTGCCACCCACGACCGGGAGCCGAGCGGGGGGACTAACACCGGGGAGCTGTTTTTT.

The V and J genes are TRBV27 and TRBJ2-4; TRBD1 matches 9 bases. The CDR3 sequence is 14 residues long. With 8 bases clipped from V and 8 bases from J, the junction kept 10 bases outside the gene matches. Germline V gene lookup returns CDR1 MNHEY and CDR2 SMNVEV (reference sequence). CDR3 DNA: TGTGCCAGCGCAACGGGACAGGGTGTCGACATTCAGTACTTC. Encoded protein: CASATGQGVDIQYF.

This sequence joins TRBV27 and TRBJ2-1; 7 bases are a match to TRBD1. Germline V lookup: CDR1 MNHEY, CDR2 SMNVEV (reference sequence). The CDR3 totals 16 residues. J lost 7 bases, V lost 2 bases, and 11 bases had no gene match. The CDR3 reads CASSLLWQGVRNEQFF. In DNA, the CDR3 is TGTGCCAGCAGTTTACTGTGGCAGGGGGTTCGGAATGAGCAGTTCTTC.

The chain uses TRBV10-1 and TRBJ2-4; D is uncertain. Germline V lookup: CDR1 WNHNN, CDR2 SYGVQD (reference sequence). V was clipped by 2 bases and J by 6 bases, with 11 bases between them. The CDR3 sequence is 14 residues long. The CDR3 loop is CASSEIWPGNIQYF. CDR3 DNA: TGCGCCAGCAGTGAGATCTGGCCGGGAAACATTCAGTACTTC.

The chain employs TRBV11-2 and TRBJ1-4; 9 nucleotides align to TRBD1. The CDR3 consists of 17 residues. V shed 1 base and J 3 bases; nucleotides not matched to a gene: 6. Germline V lookup: CDR1 SGHAT, CDR2 FQNNGV. The CDR3 region has the DNA TGTGCCAGCAGCTTAGGGGACCGGGACAGGGCTAATGAAAAACTGTTTTTT. It specifies CASSLGDRDRANEKLFF.

The V call is TRBV15, the J call TRBJ2-6; perhaps D is TRBD1 or TRBD2 (5 bases each). Deletions cut 10 bases from V and 0 bases from J, with 13 bases between. The CDR3 loop spans 15 amino acids. Per germline, CDR1 LNHNV and CDR2 YYDKDF (reference sequence). The CDR3 DNA reads TGTGCCATCAGAGGGGCCGCCTCTGGGGCCAACGTCCTGACTTTC. It is translated as CAIRGAASGANVLTF.

This chain joins TRBV27 and TRBJ2-1; the D gene is possibly TRBD2 (5 bases). The CDR3 loop spans 16 amino acids. Germline CDR1 MNHEY, CDR2 SMNVEV (reference sequence). V lost 2 bases and J lost 9, with 20 bases in between. This chain's CDR3 is CASSLNLARMLGEQFF. The CDR3 DNA is TGTGCCAGCAGTTTAAATCTAGCCCGGATGTTGGGTGAGCAGTTCTTC.

Details on this clone: Other nucleotide sequences from this sample produce the same CDR3. This chain links TRBV28 with TRBJ1-2; TRBD1 matches 7 bases. Trimming took 5 bases from V and 8 from J; bases not matched to a gene: 8. The V gene's germline CDR1 is MDHEN and CDR2 SYDVKM. The CDR3 is made up of 13 amino acids. The CDR3 here is CASSPDRVRGYTF. The CDR3 DNA reads TGTGCCAGCAGTCCCGACAGGGTGCGAGGCTACACCTTC.

The chain joins TRBV7-8 to TRBJ1-6, with D uncertain. CDR1 and CDR2 (germline): SGHVS, FQNEAQ. CDR3 length: 13 amino acids. V lost 4 bases to trimming and J lost 8 bases, with 9 bases between them. This chain's CDR3 is CASSSAQYSPLHF. For the CDR3, the DNA is TGTGCCAGCAGCTCAGCCCAGTATTCACCCCTCCACTTT.

The chain has TRBV7-9 and TRBJ2-1; no firm D call. Germline lookup yields CDR1 SEHNR and CDR2 FQNEAQ (reference sequence). The V and J ends lost 1 base and 7 bases respectively, with 5 bases between them. The CDR3 extends over 12 amino acids. In DNA, the CDR3 is TGTGCCAGCAGCTTAGTTTCAAATGAGCAGTTCTTC. This gives the protein CASSLVSNEQFF. Combining the CDR3 with reference TRBV7-9 and TRBJ2-1 gives the whole variable domain DTGVSQNPRHKITKRGQNVTFRCDPISEHNRLYWYRQTLGQGPEFLTYFQNEAQLEKSRLLSDRFSAERPKGSFSTLEIQRTEQGDSAMYLCASSLVSNEQFFGPGTRLTVL.

The chain is built from TRBV5-6 and TRBJ1-5; no definite D call. The CDR3 contains 13 residues. Per the germline V gene, CDR1 is SGHDT and CDR2 is YYEEEE. Trimming removed 0 bases from V and 2 bases from J, with 3 bases in between. CDR3 region: CASSLAGNQPQHF. CDR3 bases: TGTGCCAGCAGCTTGGCCGGCAATCAGCCCCAGCATTTT. The variable domain in full, completed from reference TRBV5-6 and TRBJ1-5, reads DAGVTQSPTHLIKTRGQQVTLRCSPKSGHDTVSWYQQALGQGPQFIFQYYEEEERQRGNFPDRFSGHQFPNYSSELNVNALLLGDSALYLCASSLAGNQPQHFGDGTRLSIL.

The chain has TRBV7-2 and TRBJ2-7; D is perhaps TRBD1 (6 bases). CDR1 is SGHTA, CDR2 FQGNSA, per germline. There are 14 residues in the CDR3. Trimming shortened V by 3 bases and J by 6 bases, and 15 bases separated the two germline ends. The CDR3, as DNA: TGTGCCAGCAGCTTCAGGGGTGGGTTTGGCGAGCAGTACTTC. Translating it yields CASSFRGGFGEQYF.

V gene TRBV6-5 combines with J gene TRBJ2-7; D remains ambiguous. Per germline, CDR1 MNHEY and CDR2 SVGAGI. V lost 0 bases and J 3 bases, leaving 12 bases between the germline ends. This CDR3 contains 15 residues. CDR3 amino acids: CASSYSAPPDYEQYF. CDR3 bases: TGTGCCAGCAGTTACTCGGCTCCTCCCGACTACGAGCAGTACTTC.

This clone was observed once. The DNA for the CDR3 is TGCGCCAGCAGCCAAGTTCCCTGGGGGACTAGGGTCACAGATACGCAGTATTTT. Translated: CASSQVPWGTRVTDTQYF. The J gene is TRBJ2-3, the V gene TRBV4-1, with TRBD2 matching 8 bases. With 1 base clipped from V and 2 bases from J, the junction kept 11 bases outside the gene matches. CDR3 size: 18 residues. Germline V gene data show CDR1 as MGHRA and CDR2 as YSYEKL.

J is TRBJ2-7 and V is TRBV5-4, with D possibly TRBD1 on 7 matching bases. V lost 5 bases, J lost 7 bases, and 22 bases lay in between. Germline V gene lookup returns CDR1 SGHNT and CDR2 YYREEE (reference sequence). The CDR3 loop spans 15 amino acids. DNA of the CDR3: TGTGCCAGCAGGATGGAACCAGGGGGGTTTCTTGAGCAGTACTTC. Translating gives CASRMEPGGFLEQYF. The full variable domain, with the rest looked up from reference TRBV5-4 and TRBJ2-7, is ETGVTQSPTHLIKTRGQQVTLRCSSQSGHNTVSWYQQALGQGPQFIFQYYREEENGRGNFPPRFSGLQFPNYSSELNVNALELDDSALYLCASRMEPGGFLEQYFGPGTRLTVT.

The J gene is TRBJ1-3, the V gene TRBV5-4; D ambiguous. V lost 0 bases and J 1 base, leaving 14 bases between the germline ends. The CDR3 covers 17 residues. CDR1 is SGHNT and CDR2 is YYREEE in the germline V gene (reference sequence). DNA of the CDR3: TGTGCCAGCAGCTTGGCGAAGATTGGAGGATCTGGAAACACCATATATTTT. This encodes CASSLAKIGGSGNTIYF.

V and J are TRBV6-2 or TRBV6-3 and TRBJ2-5; no clear D gene. V lost 3 bases, J lost 5 bases, and 13 bases lay in between. Germline V gene data show CDR1 as MNHEY and CDR2 as SVGEGT. This CDR3 contains 14 residues. The CDR3, as DNA: TGTGCCAGCAGTTATACTGAGGTTCGGGAGACCCAGTACTTC. Translated, it gives CASSYTEVRETQYF.

The chain has TRBV5-4 and TRBJ1-3; D gene ambiguous. CDR1 is SGHNT, CDR2 YYREEE, per germline (reference sequence). The V gene lost 3 bases and the J gene lost 2 bases, with 18 bases spanning the gap. The CDR3 length is 17 residues. CDR3 loop: CASSSRENGPPGNTIYF. The CDR3 DNA sequence: TGTGCCAGCAGCTCAAGGGAGAATGGCCCTCCTGGAAACACCATATATTTT.

The chain is built from TRBV27 and TRBJ2-7; no reliable D call. The CDR3 spans 14 residues. Germline V CDR1 and CDR2: MNHEY, SMNVEV (reference sequence). The ends were cut back, 5 bases at V and 3 bases at J, with 14 bases in the middle. The CDR3 region is CASSLTYPIYEQYF. DNA of the CDR3: TGTGCCAGCAGTCTAACGTACCCCATCTACGAGCAGTACTTC.

The CDR3 sequence: CASSLYPGQPQHF. CDR3 sequence (DNA): TGTGCCAGCAGCTTATACCCAGGTCAGCCCCAGCATTTT. The gene calls are TRBV5-5 and TRBJ1-5, with D unresolved. This CDR3 has 13 amino acids. The germline V and J ends were trimmed by 2 bases and 6 bases, with 9 bases remaining between them. CDR1 and CDR2 (germline): SGHKS, YYEKEE (reference sequence).

The J gene is TRBJ1-2, the V gene TRBV5-1; D is possibly TRBD1 (5 bases). V lost 4 bases and J lost 4, with 11 bases in between. The CDR3 contains 13 residues. Germline CDR1 SGHRS, CDR2 YFSETQ. The CDR3 DNA is TGCGCCAGCAGCCCCGGGGGAGGCTATGGCTACACCTTC. Its protein product is CASSPGGGYGYTF. The entire variable domain, with the rest obtained from reference TRBV5-1 and TRBJ1-2, is as follows: KAGVTQTPRYLIKTRGQQVTLSCSPISGHRSVSWYQQTPGQGLQFLFEYFSETQRNKGNFPGRFSGRQFSNSRSEMNVSTLELGDSALYLCASSPGGGYGYTFGSGTRLTVV.

The chain links TRBV2 to TRBJ2-3; 12 bases agree with TRBD2. V lost 6 bases, J lost 2 bases, and 9 bases stayed unmatched. The germline V gene encodes CDR1 SNHLY and CDR2 FYNNEI. CDR3 length: 17 amino acids. DNA of the CDR3: TGTGCCAGCAGCCTGACTTGGACTAGCGGGGCCACAGATACGCAGTATTTT. Protein product: CASSLTWTSGATDTQYF.

This clone occurred once. This sample also contains other DNA sequences that code for the same CDR3. V is TRBV6-5 and J is TRBJ2-5; 7 nucleotides agree with TRBD1. Germline loops: CDR1 MNHEY, CDR2 SVGAGI. V was clipped by 5 bases and J by 2 bases; unmatched bases: 2. CDR3 length: 13 residues. The CDR3 region is CASSRDRQETQYF. CDR3 bases: TGTGCCAGCAGTAGGGACAGACAAGAGACCCAGTACTTC.

V and J are TRBV2 and TRBJ2-3; no definite D call. Trimming removed 8 bases at V and 4 bases at J, with 7 bases between. CDR1 SNHLY and CDR2 FYNNEI come from the germline V gene. The CDR3 extends over 11 amino acids. CDR3 protein: CASYFADTQYF. CDR3 DNA: TGTGCCAGCTATTTCGCAGATACGCAGTATTTT.